The 19 T cell receptor beta chains reported below all come from one sample, sequenced in a study of CD8+CD57+ T cells in acquired aplastic anemia. Patients who underwent sequencing had shown CD8+CD57+ cell expansion by flow cytometry. Researchers used genomic DNA as the template to profile TCR beta VDJ and CDR3. TCRdb reprocessed the reads with MiXCR, giving one entry per CDR3 protein. Here the sample spans 100,000 to 150,000 distinct CDR3 sequences, over 30% being singletons. Sequenced sample: sorted CD4+, CD8+, or CD8+CD57+ T cells (not recorded which) from PBMCs. These receptor sequences come from a human donor with aplastic anemia.

This sequence joins TRBV18 and TRBJ2-3, with 7 bases matching TRBD2. The germline V gene encodes CDR1 KGHSH and CDR2 LQKENI. V shed 2 bases and J 2 bases; nucleotides not matched to a gene: 7. This CDR3 spans 16 amino acids. Here the CDR3 reads CASSPFSSGTTDTQYF. The CDR3 nucleotides read TGTGCCAGCTCACCATTCTCTAGCGGCACCACAGATACGCAGTATTTT.

The chain recombines TRBV5-5 with TRBJ1-2, with D unclear. The CDR3 length is 13 residues. V was clipped by 5 bases and J by 0 bases, with 8 bases between them. The germline gives CDR1 SGHKS, CDR2 YYEKEE (reference sequence). CDR3 in DNA: TGTGCCAGCAGTTTTGACCCTAACTATGGCTACACCTTC. It yields the protein CASSFDPNYGYTF.

The chain links TRBV6-1 to TRBJ2-1; D is unresolved. V gave up 3 bases and J gave up 0 bases, with 6 bases separating them. Germline V gene sequence: CDR1 MNHNS, CDR2 SASEGT. The CDR3 is made up of 14 amino acids. DNA of the CDR3: TGTGCCAGCAGTGATCCGAGCTCCTACAATGAGCAGTTCTTC. Protein sequence: CASSDPSSYNEQFF.

J is TRBJ1-1 and V is TRBV10-2; the match to TRBD1 covers 10 bases. The CDR3 totals 17 residues. V shed 8 bases and J 0 bases; nucleotides not matched to a gene: 12. Germline V CDR1 and CDR2: WSHSY, SAAADI. CDR3 nucleotides: TGCGCCAGCCCGAGACGGGGGACAGGGGCCTTGAACACTGAAGCTTTCTTT. Protein product: CASPRRGTGALNTEAFF.

In its sample, this clonotype was seen many times. The rearrangement uses TRBV5-8 and TRBJ1-2, with a possible D match to TRBD1 (5 bases). The CDR3 runs to 15 residues. V was trimmed by 5 bases and J by 2 bases, leaving 16 bases between them. Germline V CDR1 and CDR2: SGHTS, YDEGEE. The CDR3 bases are TGTGCCAGCAGGGGGGTCGACAGTCTAAACTATGGCTACACCTTC. Amino acid sequence: CASRGVDSLNYGYTF.

This chain links TRBV30 with TRBJ1-5; the D is unclear. Trimming took 6 bases from V and 2 from J, leaving 8 bases between them. CDR3 length: 12 residues. Germline V CDR1 and CDR2: GTSNPN, SVGIG (reference sequence). CDR3 sequence (DNA): TGTGCCTGTGGGGTGGGCAATCAGCCCCAGCATTTT. This encodes CACGVGNQPQHF. The variable domain in full, completed from reference TRBV30 and TRBJ1-5, reads SQTIHQWPATLVQPVGSPLSLECTVEGTSNPNLYWYRQAAGRGLQLLFYSVGIGQISSEVPQNLSASRPQDRQFILSSKKLLLSDSGFYLCACGVGNQPQHFGDGTRLSIL.

This sequence joins TRBV12-3 or TRBV12-4 and TRBJ2-7, with D hard to call. V was cut by 1 base and J by 9 bases, with 4 bases left in between. The CDR3 loop spans 10 amino acids. CDR3 in amino acids: CASSLGRQYV. The CDR3 DNA is TGTGCCAGCAGTTTAGGTAGGCAGTACGTC.

This clonotype is a singleton in its sample. The J gene is TRBJ1-2, the V gene TRBV24-1; D is unresolved. V was cut by 5 bases and J by 4 bases, with 13 bases left in between. This CDR3 contains 14 residues. Per the germline V gene, CDR1 is KGHDR and CDR2 is SFDVKD. Here the CDR3 DNA reads TGTGCCACCAGTGTCGAAAGAGAGCGCTATGGCTACACCTTC. Translation gives CATSVERERYGYTF.

The chain recombines TRBV3-1 with TRBJ1-5, with no clear D. V was trimmed by 2 bases and J by 2 bases, leaving 7 bases between them. The germline CDR1 and CDR2 sequences are LGHDT and YNNKEL (reference sequence). The length of the CDR3 is 14 residues. The CDR3 region has the DNA TGTGCCAGCAGCCAAATTGCAGGCAATCAGCCCCAGCATTTT. It yields the protein CASSQIAGNQPQHF.

This clonotype was seen many times. The V and J genes are TRBV12-3 or TRBV12-4 and TRBJ1-3; unclear D gene. V was trimmed by 3 bases and J by 2 bases, leaving 2 bases between them. The CDR3 runs 12 residues. CDR3 protein: CASSFPGNTIYF. In DNA form, the CDR3 reads TGTGCCAGCAGTTTTCCTGGAAACACCATATATTTT.

This sequence joins TRBV19 and TRBJ1-5, with TRBD1 matching 7 bases. The CDR3 is 14 amino acids. The trim removed 3 bases at V and 4 bases at J, leaving 3 bases unmatched. The germline CDR1 and CDR2 sequences are LNHDA and SQIVND (reference sequence). CDR3 nucleotide sequence: TGTGCCAGTAGTATCCCACAGGGGAATCAGCCCCAGCATTTT. Residues: CASSIPQGNQPQHF.

This clonotype has only a few counts. The chain is built from TRBV18 and TRBJ1-2, with D hard to call. The CDR3 totals 13 residues. The ends were cut back, 1 base at V and 3 bases at J, with 6 bases in the middle. CDR1 is KGHSH, CDR2 LQKENI, per germline. DNA of the CDR3: TGTGCCAGCTCACCACTTAGGGACTATGGCTACACCTTC. Encoded protein: CASSPLRDYGYTF.

This clonotype has ten or more counts. This chain joins TRBV4-1 and TRBJ1-4, with D unresolved. CDR3 length equals 13 residues. The V end was cut by 0 bases, the J end by 8 bases, with 7 bases between. Germline loops: CDR1 MGHRA, CDR2 YSYEKL. This chain's CDR3 is CASSQEVEEKLFF. The CDR3, as DNA: TGCGCCAGCAGCCAAGAAGTCGAAGAAAAACTGTTTTTT.

The chain recombines TRBV6-1 with TRBJ1-1; D remains ambiguous. The germline gives CDR1 MNHNS, CDR2 SASEGT. V was trimmed by 4 bases and J by 4 bases, leaving 10 bases between them. The CDR3 runs to 13 residues. CDR3 region: CASSGTVATEAFF. CDR3 in DNA: TGTGCCAGCAGTGGAACAGTAGCCACTGAAGCTTTCTTT.

About this clonotype: Since the CDR3 does not end with the conserved phenylalanine or tryptophan, this likely comes from a read error. The rearrangement joins TRBV5-1 to TRBJ1-1; TRBD1 is a possible D gene (5 bases). CDR1 is SGHRS and CDR2 is YFSETQ in the germline V gene. This CDR3 comprises 15 residues. Trimming took 3 bases from V and 1 from J, leaving 13 bases between them. This CDR3 reads CASSYYPGTNTEAFS. The CDR3 bases are TGCGCCAGCAGCTACTATCCCGGGACGAACACTGAAGCTTTCTCT.

The V and J genes are TRBV24-1 and TRBJ1-5, with 7 bases identical to TRBD1. The CDR3 totals 16 residues. With V trimmed by 2 bases and J by 6 bases, 9 bases remained unmatched. The germline gives CDR1 KGHDR, CDR2 SFDVKD. The CDR3 here is CATSDSITGDVQPQHF. As DNA, the CDR3 is TGTGCCACCAGTGATTCGATCACAGGGGACGTTCAGCCCCAGCATTTT.

The chain combines TRBV3-1 with TRBJ2-1; D is uncertain. CDR3 length equals 12 residues. CDR1 LGHDT and CDR2 YNNKEL come from the germline V gene (reference sequence). Trimming removed 0 bases at V and 15 bases at J, with 12 bases between. The CDR3 DNA reads as TGTGCCAGCAGCCAAGATTTTGGTGTGGGGTTCTTC. This encodes CASSQDFGVGFF.

This clonotype was observed many times. For the CDR3, the DNA is TGTGCCAGCAGCCAAGAGAGCGGGGGGGCCGAGACCCAGTACTTC. Its translation is CASSQESGGAETQYF. The chain employs TRBV4-2 and TRBJ2-5, with TRBD2 matching 10 bases. Germline V gene lookup returns CDR1 LGHNA and CDR2 YNFKEQ. This CDR3 contains 15 residues. Germline trimming cut 0 bases from V and 5 bases from J; bases unmatched to any gene: 3.

This clonotype has a count of ten or more. The chain recombines TRBV20-1 with TRBJ2-3; the D gene is possibly TRBD2 (5 bases). V was cut by 3 bases and J by 2 bases, with 9 bases left in between. CDR1 and CDR2 (germline): DFQATT, SNEGSKA (reference sequence). The length of the CDR3 is 13 residues. This CDR3 reads CSARRRATDTQYF. CDR3 bases: TGCAGTGCTAGGAGGCGGGCCACAGATACGCAGTATTTT.